This is a list of T cell receptor beta chains from one sample in a study of read filtering for tumor transcriptome and immune sequencing. TCRdb reprocessed the reads via MiXCR and lists one record per CDR3 protein. Seen here are approximately 62,000 distinct CDR3 sequences, around a fifth observed once, and the top ten hold about a tenth. The sample was a population of CD138-negative cells sorted from bone marrow. These receptors were collected from a donor at least 40 years old with multiple myeloma. Each CDR3 is given with its conserved first and last residue. The order of the fields is D gene, V gene, J gene, clone size, CDR3 DNA, CDR3 protein. D genes are given only for firm matches. Expanded clones get a size class; other rows say once, few or many, or leave the size out.

>.|TRBV20-1|TRBJ1-1|many
TGCAGAGCACCAGGGGCGGTCGCTGAAGCTTTCTTT
CRAPGAVAEAFF
>.|TRBV5-1|TRBJ2-5|.
TGCGCCAGCAGCCTTTCGTCCGGGAACCAAGAGACCCAGTACTTC
CASSLSSGNQETQYF
>.|TRBV4-2|TRBJ2-1|many
TGTGCCAGCAGCCAAGAAAGCCTAGCGAATGAGCAGTTCTTC
CASSQESLANEQFF
>.|TRBV19|TRBJ1-1|.
TGTGCCAGTAGTATAGATTCGAGCAGTCCGAGCACTGAAGCTTTCTTT
CASSIDSSSPSTEAFF
>TRBD1|TRBV24-1|TRBJ1-5|many
TGTGCCACCAGTGAATCCGGGACAGGGGGCATTCAGCCCCAGCATTTT
CATSESGTGGIQPQHF
>.|TRBV7-3|TRBJ2-1|many
TGTGCCAGCAGCTTGACGGGGGTTTCTTACAATGAGCAGTTCTTC
CASSLTGVSYNEQFF
>.|TRBV28|TRBJ1-1|many
TGTGCCAGCAGTTTACCACGAGACAGGAACACTGAAGCTTTCTTT
CASSLPRDRNTEAFF
>.|TRBV19|TRBJ1-4|few
TGTGCCACCGACCCGGGCAGCAGTGAAAAACTGTTTTTT
CATDPGSSEKLFF
>.|TRBV19|TRBJ2-7|many
TGTGCCAGTAGTATAGATTATGGGGTCGCCTACGAGCAGTACTTC
CASSIDYGVAYEQYF
>TRBD2|TRBV12-3/TRBV12-4|TRBJ2-3|many
TGTGCCAGCGTTCTAGCGGGGAGCACAGATACGCAGTATTTT
CASVLAGSTDTQYF
>.|TRBV7-9|TRBJ2-5|many
TGTGCCAGCAGCCTAGGTCGGGAGACCCAGTACTTC
CASSLGRETQYF
>TRBD2|TRBV2|TRBJ2-5|many
TGTGCCAGCAGTGTACGAAGGGCGGGGGGAGAGACCCAGTACTTC
CASSVRRAGGETQYF
>.|TRBV10-2|TRBJ2-1|many
TGCGCCAGCGGGCAGGGGAGGAGCTCCTACAATGAGCAGTTCTTC
CASGQGRSSYNEQFF
>TRBD1|TRBV28|TRBJ2-7|.
TGTGCCAGCAGTTCGACAGGGGCCCGGGCGGGACAGAGCTCCTACGAGCAGTACTTC
CASSSTGARAGQSSYEQYF
>.|TRBV29-1|TRBJ2-5|once
TGCAGCGTTCAGGGGGGAGAGACCCAGTACTTC
CSVQGGETQYF
>TRBD2|TRBV6-2/TRBV6-3|TRBJ2-7|.
TGTGCCAGCAGAAGGACCCTGGCGGGAGCATCCTACGAGCAGCACTTC
CASRRTLAGASYEQHF
>.|TRBV27|TRBJ1-1|few
TGTGCCAGCAAGAAGGGTGCGAATATTGAAGCTTTCTTT
CASKKGANIEAFF
>.|TRBV5-1|TRBJ2-1|.
TGCGCCAGCAACCAGGGTGACAGCTCCTACAATGAGCAGTTCTTC
CASNQGDSSYNEQFF
>TRBD2|TRBV4-1|TRBJ2-1|many
TGCGCCAGCAGCCGGGACGGACTAGCGGGAGTCAATGAGCAGTTCTTC
CASSRDGLAGVNEQFF
>TRBD1|TRBV20-1|TRBJ1-5|.
TGCAGTGCTAGAAACCCCGGACAGGGACTTAGCAATCAGCCCCAGCATTTT
CSARNPGQGLSNQPQHF
>.|TRBV29-1|TRBJ2-7|many
TGCAGCGTTGAAGATCTGCAAAACGACGAGCAGTACTTC
CSVEDLQNDEQYF
>.|TRBV7-9|TRBJ1-2|.
TGCGCCAGCAGCTCTCTTTCAGGGGTCCCAAACTGTGGCTACACCTTC
CASSSLSGVPNCGYTF
>.|TRBV14|TRBJ2-1|many
TGTGCCAGCAGCAAACGTTTGGCTGAGCAGTTCTTC
CASSKRLAEQFF
>.|TRBV5-1|TRBJ1-1|.
TGCGCCAGCAGCTTGGAGGCACAGAATGAAGCTTTCTTT
CASSLEAQNEAFF
>.|TRBV28|TRBJ2-1|many
TGTGCCAGTAGGAGTGGGGGGTACAATGAGCAGTTCTTC
CASRSGGYNEQFF
>.|TRBV29-1|TRBJ1-2|.
TGCAGCGTTGAAAGGCACTCTGGCTACACCTTC
CSVERHSGYTF
>.|TRBV7-3|TRBJ2-6|many
TGTGCCAGCAGCTCCCTCTCTGGGGCCAACGTCCTGACTTTC
CASSSLSGANVLTF
>.|TRBV27|TRBJ1-1|many
TGTGCCAGCAGTCCCCTTTTGTGGGGATCTAACACTGAAGCTTTCTTT
CASSPLLWGSNTEAFF
>.|TRBV2|TRBJ2-3|many
TGTGCCAGCACCCTAAGCCTCAGGGCTACAGATACGCAGTATTTT
CASTLSLRATDTQYF
>.|TRBV4-1|TRBJ1-4|many
TGCGCCAGCAGCCAAGTCGGCGGGGGTTTTAATGAAAAACCGTTTTTT
CASSQVGGGFNEKPFF
>.|TRBV20-1|TRBJ2-1|.
TGCAGTGCCTCTACCCCCAATACCAATGAGCAGTTCTTC
CSASTPNTNEQFF
>.|TRBV7-3|TRBJ2-5|many
TGTGCCAGCAGCTTCGGGGTTCAAGAGACCCAGTACTTC
CASSFGVQETQYF
>TRBD2|TRBV2|TRBJ2-5|many
TGTGCCAGCAGTCCACGACTAGCGGGAGAGACCCAGTACTTC
CASSPRLAGETQYF
>TRBD1|TRBV28|TRBJ2-5|many
TGTGCCAGCAGTTCGGGGACAGGGGCATTGGAGACCCAGTACTTC
CASSSGTGALETQYF
>TRBD1|TRBV29-1|TRBJ1-1|many
TGCAGCGTTGCCTCCTTAACAGGGGGCACTGAAGCTTTCTTT
CSVASLTGGTEAFF
>.|TRBV6-1|TRBJ2-1|many
TGTGCCAGCAGTGATCGCGGTGGAGCCGATGAGCAGTTCTTC
CASSDRGGADEQFF
>TRBD1|TRBV2|TRBJ1-3|few
TGTGCCAGCAGTGCAGGACAGGGGGCCGTAAACACCATATATTTT
CASSAGQGAVNTIYF
>.|TRBV28|TRBJ1-1|many
TGTGCCAGCAGTAGTGGGACAACGAACACTGAAGCTTTCTTT
CASSSGTTNTEAFF
>.|TRBV10-3|TRBJ1-4|.
TGTGCCACCCCGGGGCCAGGGGCTAATGAAAAACTGTTTTTT
CATPGPGANEKLFF
>.|TRBV6-6|TRBJ1-2|many
TGTGCCAGCAAAGCAGGCAATAACTATGGCTACACCTTC
CASKAGNNYGYTF